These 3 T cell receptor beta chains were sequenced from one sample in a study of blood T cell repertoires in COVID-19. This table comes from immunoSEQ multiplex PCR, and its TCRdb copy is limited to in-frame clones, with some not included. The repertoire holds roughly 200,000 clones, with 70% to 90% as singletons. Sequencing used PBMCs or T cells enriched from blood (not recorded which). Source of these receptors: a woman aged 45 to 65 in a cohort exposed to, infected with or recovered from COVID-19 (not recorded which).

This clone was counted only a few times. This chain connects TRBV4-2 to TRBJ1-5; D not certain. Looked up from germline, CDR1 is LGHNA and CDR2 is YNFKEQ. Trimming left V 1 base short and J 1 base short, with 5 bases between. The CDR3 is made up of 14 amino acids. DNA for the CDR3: TGTGCCAGCAGCCAAGGTGGCAGCAATCAGCCCCAGCATTTT. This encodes CASSQGGSNQPQHF.

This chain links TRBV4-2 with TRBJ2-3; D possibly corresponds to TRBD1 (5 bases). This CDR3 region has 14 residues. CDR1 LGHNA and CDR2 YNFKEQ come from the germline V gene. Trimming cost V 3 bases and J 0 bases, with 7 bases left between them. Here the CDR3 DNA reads TGTGCCAGCAGCCATCCAGGGAGCACAGATACGCAGTATTTT. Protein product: CASSHPGSTDTQYF.

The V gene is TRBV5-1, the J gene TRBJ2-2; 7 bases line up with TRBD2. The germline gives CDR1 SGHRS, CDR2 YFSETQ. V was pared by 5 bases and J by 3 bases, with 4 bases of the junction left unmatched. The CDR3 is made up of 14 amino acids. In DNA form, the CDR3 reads TGCGCCAGCAGTCCAGGGAGGGACACCGGGGAGCTGTTTTTT. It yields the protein CASSPGRDTGELFF.